The TCR beta chain under discussion was sequenced for a study of vaccination and CD4 T cells after COVID-19. The overall study: Cellular stimulation was performed using overlapping spike peptides derived from SARS-CoV-2, HCoV-NL63, HCoV-OC43 and HCoV-229E.

The table lists this clonotype with a count of one. The antigen is undetermined. Treatment defined: approximately nine-day PBMC culture with coronavirus spike peptide pools or control peptides (ViraFEST assay). Sequencing of the DNA from cultured CD4+ T cells was carried out with the Oncomine TCR Beta short-read assay. MiXCR, applied by TCRdb to the PCR reads, yields one record per CDR3 protein. The top ten hold about 8.2% of the sample, which has about 21,000 distinct CDR3 sequences, less than 75% seen once. CDR1 and CDR2 from the germline V gene are DFQATT and SNEGSKA (reference sequence). The CDR3 is 14 residues long. With 3 bases clipped from V and 0 bases from J, the junction kept 2 bases outside the gene matches.

The sequencing input was CD4+ T cells from blood, cultured in vitro. The TCR comes from a human donor who had recovered from COVID-19. The chain has TRBV20-1 and TRBJ1-3; 7 positions match TRBD1. The CDR3 protein is CSASQGDSGNTIYF. As DNA, the CDR3 is TGCAGTGCTAGTCAGGGGGACTCTGGAAACACCATATATTTT.